This T cell receptor (beta chain) was obtained from a study of T-cell memory formation after mild COVID-19 (dated by TCRdb to the early 2020s). Regarding the research as a whole: Most TCR sequence clusters were specific to one of the two donors. In two donors, T-cell clones that expanded and contracted after mild COVID-19 were tracked by sequencing TCRalpha and TCRbeta repertoires over time. The cohort was made up of two young adult volunteers, one female and one male, who were previously healthy. Beyond this particular receptor, the publication reports: Clones contracting from day 15 to 85 had balanced CD4/CD8 phenotypes, while a second wave expanding from day 15 to 37 was biased towards CD4+. Only a couple of mild cases were covered by the study, and larger cohorts that include severe cases with pre-infection samples were considered necessary. Some responding clones were detected in pre-infection memory, which suggested that pre-existing cross-reactive memory T cells had joined the SARS-CoV-2 response. Contracting CD4+ clones were found mainly in CM and EM memory subsets, while CD8+ clones were enriched in EMRA. SARS-CoV-2 specificity was not confirmed for the second-wave clones peaking on day 37.

Data came from an Illumina NovaSeq 6000. TCRalpha and TCRbeta cDNA libraries were built by 5'RACE with constant-segment primers, adding sample barcodes and unique molecular identifiers. Trizol reagent was used to extract RNA from every sample. Library amplification was performed in two PCR steps, and a second sample barcode and Illumina TruSeq adapters were introduced in the second step. Sequencing of the libraries was done on an Illumina NovaSeq, producing 2 x 150 bp paired-end reads. In the authors' own workflow: Demultiplexing of reads and collapsing into UMI-guided consensus sequences were performed with migec v1.2.7. Using mixcr v2.1.11, UMI consensuses were aligned to TRA and TRB V and J templates and then assembled into clonotypes. Expanded or contracted clonotypes were those called significant by both edgeR and NoisET, with noise models trained on biological replicates. For edgeR calls, the cutoffs were a false discovery rate-adjusted p below 0.01 and a log2 fold-change threshold of 1. PCA with hierarchical clustering of max-normalized trajectories of the 1000 most abundant clonotypes was used as exploratory dynamics analysis. Each responding clone was given a CD4 or CD8 phenotype based on the CD4+ and CD8+ repertoires, which had been sequenced separately. TCRdb reworked the public reads: Q25 trimming with fastp, MiXCR clone assembly, productive beta chains retained. Every distinct CDR3 protein forms one entry, paired with its most common genes and DNA. It is TCRdb's table, rather than the study itself, that gives the V and J calls and clone size. The sample table records approximately 340,000 distinct CDR3 sequences; roughly 15% of these occur just once. Around 24% of the sample belongs to the ten largest clones.

This clonotype occurred many times. The target of this receptor is not known. No base qualities exist here, and no much larger clone lies one base off it. PBMCs were isolated by Ficoll-Paque density gradient centrifugation. The CDR3 numbers 12 residues from cysteine through phenylalanine. The kept DNA is CDR3 alone, 36 bases in frame from the first base. Trimming at the junction amounts to 9 bases on V and 5 bases on J, and the germline ends lie 13 bases apart. The germline V gene specifies KGHSH as CDR1 and LQKENI as CDR2. The chain is encoded by TRBV18 joined to TRBJ1-2; tentative D gene TRBD1, with 6 bases matching. The sequencing sample was made of PBMCs or a T cell subset sorted from them (not recorded which). The source of this sequence is a man aged 18 to 30 who had mild COVID-19 (a few samples of this study predate the infection). The sample titles of this study are shuffled in the database, so cell type and time point are left out; the donor was told from shared clones. The encoded CDR3 is CARGQKAYGYTF. The nucleotide sequence is TGTGCCAGAGGACAGAAGGCTTATGGCTACACCTTC.